This T cell receptor beta chain was captured in a study of T cells in Graves' hyperthyroidism and ophthalmopathy. Notes on the study in general: The model's output predicted ophthalmopathy at a median of roughly seven months prior to onset.

RNA transcripts were the template for amplifying TCR beta CDR3 regions. RT-PCR in the first round (using the HTBI primer set) targeted the TCR CDR3. TCRdb reanalysed the multiplex PCR reads using MiXCR and keeps one entry per CDR3 protein. The sample records about 290,000 distinct CDR3 sequences, 15% to 20% being singletons. Germline CDR1 is ENHRY and CDR2 is SYGVKD. V dropped 2 bases and J dropped 1 base, with 8 bases sitting between them. CDR3 length equals 14 residues. This clonotype was picked up a small number of times. The antigen is unknown. Disease lasting under 3 months, a NOSPECS grade of at least 4, and a Clinical Activity Score of at least 3 were features of the ophthalmopathy patients.

The genes are TRBV10-3 and TRBJ1-2; D is unresolved. This receptor was obtained from a woman in her sixties or seventies with Graves' ophthalmopathy. The sample was blood. Written as DNA, the CDR3 is TGTGCCATCAGTGAGGGGGTAGTTAACTATGGCTACACCTTC. Amino acids: CAISEGVVNYGYTF.